The clone carrying this TCR beta chain has ten or more counts. This sample stems from a study of early T cells in non-severe SARS-CoV-2 infection. Study context: Chains were not paired, and sequencing was done on bulk RNA from unsorted whole blood.

Unique molecular identifiers were attached to individual cDNA molecules. TCRdb used MiXCR to reprocess the 5' RACE reads, holding one entry per CDR3 protein. The sample has tens of thousands of distinct CDR3 sequences; roughly 6% are singletons. This sequence was found in an adult who was a healthcare worker with PCR-confirmed SARS-CoV-2 infection or an uninfected control (not recorded which). Material: whole blood.

The CDR3 sequence is CASSLGHQGRSYEQYF. CDR3 sequence (DNA): TGTGCCAGCAGCTTAGGACACCAGGGTCGGTCCTACGAGCAGTACTTC. The chain uses TRBV7-2 and TRBJ2-7; maybe TRBD1 (5 bases). The CDR3 length is 16 residues. Germline values: CDR1 SGHTA, CDR2 FQGNSA. Trimming shortened V by 1 base and J by 1 base, and 14 bases separated the two germline ends.